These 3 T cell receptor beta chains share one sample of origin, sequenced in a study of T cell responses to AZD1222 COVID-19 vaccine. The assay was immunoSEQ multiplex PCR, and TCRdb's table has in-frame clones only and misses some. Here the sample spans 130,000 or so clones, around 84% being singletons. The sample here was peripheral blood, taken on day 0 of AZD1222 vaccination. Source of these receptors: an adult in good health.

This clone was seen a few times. The CDR3 sequence is CASSFYGTTEKLFF. The CDR3 region has the DNA TGTGCCAGCAGCTTTTACGGGACAACCGAAAAACTGTTTTTT. The V and J genes are TRBV5-4 and TRBJ1-4; weak D call: TRBD1 (6 bases). CDR3 length equals 14 residues. Germline V gene data show CDR1 as SGHNT and CDR2 as YYREEE (reference sequence). V lost 2 bases and J 8 bases, leaving 13 bases between the germline ends.

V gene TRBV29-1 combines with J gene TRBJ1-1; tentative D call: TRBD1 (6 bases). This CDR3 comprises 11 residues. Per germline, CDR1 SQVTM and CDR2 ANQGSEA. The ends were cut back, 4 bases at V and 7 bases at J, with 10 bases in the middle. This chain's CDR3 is CSVGGASEAFF. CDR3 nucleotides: TGCAGCGTTGGGGGGGCCAGTGAAGCTTTCTTT. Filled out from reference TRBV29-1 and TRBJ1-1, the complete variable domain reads SAVISQKPSRDICQRGTSLTIQCQVDSQVTMMFWYRQQPGQSLTLIATANQGSEATYESGFVIDKFPISRPNLTFSTLTVSNMSPEDSSIYLCSVGGASEAFFGQGTRLTVV.

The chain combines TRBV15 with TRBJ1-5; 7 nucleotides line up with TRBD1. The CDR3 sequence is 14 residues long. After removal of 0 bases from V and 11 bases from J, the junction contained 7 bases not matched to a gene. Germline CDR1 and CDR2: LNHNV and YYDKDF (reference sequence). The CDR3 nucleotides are TGTGCCACCAGCAGAGACAGGGGGATACGGTCCCAGCATTTT. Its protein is CATSRDRGIRSQHF. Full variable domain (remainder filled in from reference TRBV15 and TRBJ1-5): DAMVIQNPRYQVTQFGKPVTLSCSQTLNHNVMYWYQQKSSQAPKLLFHYYDKDFNNEADTPDNFQSRRPNTSFCFLDIRSPGLGDTAMYLCATSRDRGIRSQHFGDGTRLSIL.